This T cell receptor beta chain was sequenced for a study of CD8+CD57+ T cells in acquired aplastic anemia. Study-level background: Sorted cells (CD4+ and CD8+) yielded DNA amounts that averaged about 3.1 ug. CD4+ cell libraries from healthy donors averaged approximately 9.9 million reads. Study-wide results and caveats: Patients and controls had in common 25 to 30 CD8+ CDR3 sequences. Patients versus controls showed no significant CD8+ Simpson's diversity difference.

A note on this clonotype: What it recognizes is unknown.

Genomic DNA was employed as the template in profiling TCR beta VDJ and CDR3. TCRdb re-called the reads through MiXCR, storing one row per CDR3 protein. The repertoire holds roughly 38,000 distinct CDR3 sequences, with more than 75% as singletons. The J segment lost 2 bases and the V segment lost 0 bases, leaving 1 base of the junction unmatched. The length of the CDR3 is 15 residues. Germline values: CDR1 ENHRY, CDR2 SYGVKD. The TCR originated in a human donor in good health, serving as a control. The sequencing sample was made of sorted CD4+, CD8+, or CD8+CD57+ T cells (not recorded which) from PBMCs. The chain recombines TRBV10-3 with TRBJ2-3; 8 nucleotides line up with TRBD1. CDR3 in amino acids: CAISESGQDTDTQYF. In DNA, the CDR3 is TGTGCCATCAGTGAGTCGGGACAGGACACAGATACGCAGTATTTT.